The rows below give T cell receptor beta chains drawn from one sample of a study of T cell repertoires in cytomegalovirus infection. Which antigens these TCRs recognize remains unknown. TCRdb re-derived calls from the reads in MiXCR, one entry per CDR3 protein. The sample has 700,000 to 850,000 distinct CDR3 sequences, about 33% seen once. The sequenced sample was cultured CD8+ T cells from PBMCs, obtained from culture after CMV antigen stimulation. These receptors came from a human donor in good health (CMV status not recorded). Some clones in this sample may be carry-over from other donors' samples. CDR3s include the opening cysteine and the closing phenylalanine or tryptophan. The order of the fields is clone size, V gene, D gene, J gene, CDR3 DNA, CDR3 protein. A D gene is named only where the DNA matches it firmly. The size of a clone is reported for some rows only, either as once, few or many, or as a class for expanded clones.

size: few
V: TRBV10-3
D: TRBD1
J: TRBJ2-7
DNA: TGTGCCATCCGGACAGGGAGCTACGAGCAGTACTTC
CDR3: CAIRTGSYEQYF

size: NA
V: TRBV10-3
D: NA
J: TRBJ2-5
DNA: TGTGCCATCAGTGAGTCGCGGGCGGTTCAAGAGACCCAGTACTTC
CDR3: CAISESRAVQETQYF

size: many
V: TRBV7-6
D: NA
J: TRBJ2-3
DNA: TGTGCCAGCAGCCTTCTAGGGGCTAGCACAGATACGCAGTATTTT
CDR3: CASSLLGASTDTQYF

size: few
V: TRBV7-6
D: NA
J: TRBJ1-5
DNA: TGTGCCAGCAGCCGGGACGGTATGTCGCCCCAGCATTTT
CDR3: CASSRDGMSPQHF

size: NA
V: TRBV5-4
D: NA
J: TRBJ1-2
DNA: TGTGCCAGCAGCGGGGACACTTCAGGATACGGCTACACCTTC
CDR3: CASSGDTSGYGYTF

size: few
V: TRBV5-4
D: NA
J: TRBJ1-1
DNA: TGTGCCAGCAGGGCGGCAGGGGCAAACACTGAAGCTTTCTTT
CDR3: CASRAAGANTEAFF

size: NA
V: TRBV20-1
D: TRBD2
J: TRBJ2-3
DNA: TGCAGTGCTGACTCCGGGACTAGCGGGGGGGCGGCCACAGATACGCAGTATTTT
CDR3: CSADSGTSGGAATDTQYF

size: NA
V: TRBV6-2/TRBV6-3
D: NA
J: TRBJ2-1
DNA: TGTGCCAGCAGTTACGGTACTAGGGGAAGCTCCTACAATGAGCAGTTCTTC
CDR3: CASSYGTRGSSYNEQFF

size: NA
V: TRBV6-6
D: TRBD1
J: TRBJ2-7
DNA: TGTGCCAGCAATTACCTGGACAGGGTGCACGAGCAGTACTTC
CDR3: CASNYLDRVHEQYF

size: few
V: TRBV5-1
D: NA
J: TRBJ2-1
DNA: TGCGCCAGCAGCTGGGACGACCTTGAAAATGAGCAGTTCTTC
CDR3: CASSWDDLENEQFF

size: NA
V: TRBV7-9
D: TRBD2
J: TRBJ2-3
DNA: TGTGCCAGCAGCCCTAGCGGGGGAGCCTCTAGCACAGATACGCAGTATTTT
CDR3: CASSPSGGASSTDTQYF

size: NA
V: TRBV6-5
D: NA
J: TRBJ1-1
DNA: TGTGCCAGCAGCCCCACCTCCCTCTACTGGAACACTGAAGCTTTCTTT
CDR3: CASSPTSLYWNTEAFF

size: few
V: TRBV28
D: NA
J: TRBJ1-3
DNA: TGTGCCAGCAGTTTATCGCTTCCCCCCCCGGTTGGAAACACCATATATTTT
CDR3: CASSLSLPPPVGNTIYF

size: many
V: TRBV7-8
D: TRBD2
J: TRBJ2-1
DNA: TGTGCCAGCAGCCATCGGGCAGGACTAGCGGGGGATGAGCAGTTCTTC
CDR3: CASSHRAGLAGDEQFF

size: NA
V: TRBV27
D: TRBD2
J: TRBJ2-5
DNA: TGTGCCAGCAGTCCAGGACTAGCGGGGGGGCCAAGAGAGACCCAGTACTTC
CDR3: CASSPGLAGGPRETQYF

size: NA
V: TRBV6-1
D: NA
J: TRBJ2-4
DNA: TGTGCCAGCAGTGAAGTAGCTGCCTCCCCGGTATCGTACTTC
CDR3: CASSEVAASPVSYF

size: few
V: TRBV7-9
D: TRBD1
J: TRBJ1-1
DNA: TGTGCCAGCAGCCCAGAGGGGACAGTCGGGAAGACAGCTTTCTTT
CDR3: CASSPEGTVGKTAFF

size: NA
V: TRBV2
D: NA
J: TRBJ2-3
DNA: TGTGCCAGCAGTGATTGGACTGTAAGCACAGATACGCAGTATTTT
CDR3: CASSDWTVSTDTQYF

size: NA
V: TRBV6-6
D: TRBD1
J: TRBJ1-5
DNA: TGTGCCAGCAGGGACGGGACAGGGCTTTATAGCAATCAGCCCCAGCATTTT
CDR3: CASRDGTGLYSNQPQHF

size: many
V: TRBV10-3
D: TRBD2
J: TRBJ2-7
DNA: TGTGCCATTGGCTCCACTAGCGGGGGACCGTACTTC
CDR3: CAIGSTSGGPYF

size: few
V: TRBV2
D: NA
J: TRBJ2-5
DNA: TGTGCCAGCAGTGAAGACAGGTTCCCAGGAGAGACCCAGTACTTC
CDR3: CASSEDRFPGETQYF

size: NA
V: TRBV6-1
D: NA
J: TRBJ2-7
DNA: TGTGCCAGCAGTGAGCCGGTCTCCTACGAGCAGTACTTC
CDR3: CASSEPVSYEQYF

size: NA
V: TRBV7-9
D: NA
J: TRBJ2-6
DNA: TGTGCCAGCTCAATTCGCTCTGGGGCCAACGTCCTGACTTTC
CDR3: CASSIRSGANVLTF

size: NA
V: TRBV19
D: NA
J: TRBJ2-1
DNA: TGTGCCAATAGTAGGGACGGCAATGAGCAGTTCTTC
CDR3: CANSRDGNEQFF

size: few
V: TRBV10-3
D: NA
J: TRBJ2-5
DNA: TGTGCCATCGGGTACTCGGGGGGCCTAAAAGAGACCCAGTACTTC
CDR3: CAIGYSGGLKETQYF

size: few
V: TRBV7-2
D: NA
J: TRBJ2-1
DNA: TGTGCCAGCAGCCCCGACGGTACCTACAATGAGCAGTTCTTC
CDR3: CASSPDGTYNEQFF

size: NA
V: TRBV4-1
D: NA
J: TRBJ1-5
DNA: TGCGCCAGCAGCCAAGAGACAAATAGCAATCAGCCCCAGCATTTT
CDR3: CASSQETNSNQPQHF

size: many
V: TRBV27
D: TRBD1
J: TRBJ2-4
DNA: TGTGCCAGCAGGATAGGACAGGGGAGGGACATTCAGTACTTC
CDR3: CASRIGQGRDIQYF

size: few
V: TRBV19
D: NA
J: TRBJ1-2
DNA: TGTGCCAGTACCCCCTCCGGGCTTTCCGGCTACACCTTC
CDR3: CASTPSGLSGYTF

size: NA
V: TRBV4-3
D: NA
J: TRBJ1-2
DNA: TGCGCCAGCAGCCTCCGCCCGGGCCGAAGGTATGGCTACACCTTC
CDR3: CASSLRPGRRYGYTF

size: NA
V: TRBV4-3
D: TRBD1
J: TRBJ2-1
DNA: TGCGCCAGCAGCCAAAAAAGGTGGGGACAGCCTAAAAACAATGAGCAGTTCTTC
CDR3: CASSQKRWGQPKNNEQFF

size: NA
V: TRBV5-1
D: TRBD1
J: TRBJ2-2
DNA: TGCGCCAGCAGCACGGACAGGGCTTGGAACACCGGGGAGCTGTTTTTT
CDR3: CASSTDRAWNTGELFF

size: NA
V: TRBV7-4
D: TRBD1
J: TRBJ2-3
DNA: TGTGCCAGCAGTCCCGGGACAGGGGGTCGGGGCACAGATACGCAGTATTTT
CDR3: CASSPGTGGRGTDTQYF

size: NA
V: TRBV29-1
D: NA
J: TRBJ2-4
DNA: TGCAGCGTTGGGGGGGCAACAGGGGAAGGAGTAGGTGGGAACATTCAGTACTTC
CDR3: CSVGGATGEGVGGNIQYF

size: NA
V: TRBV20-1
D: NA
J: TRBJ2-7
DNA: TGCAGTGCTAGACCCGGGACTTCTTCCACCTACGAGCAGTACTTC
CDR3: CSARPGTSSTYEQYF

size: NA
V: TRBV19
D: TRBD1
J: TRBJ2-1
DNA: TGTGCCAGTAGTATTTCTCCGGACAGGACCTACAATGAGCAGTTCTTC
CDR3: CASSISPDRTYNEQFF

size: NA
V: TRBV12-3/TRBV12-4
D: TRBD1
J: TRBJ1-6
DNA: TGTGCCAGCAGTTTTATGACAGGGACTAATTCACCCCTCCACTTT
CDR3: CASSFMTGTNSPLHF

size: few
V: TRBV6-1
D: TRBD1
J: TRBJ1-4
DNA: TGTGCCAGCAGCCCCTCTCTATCCGGGACAGGGCTTGAAAAACTGTTTTTT
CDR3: CASSPSLSGTGLEKLFF

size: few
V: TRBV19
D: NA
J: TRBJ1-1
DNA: TGTGCCAGTAGTATCGGGAGCGCGGAAGCTTTCTTT
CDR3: CASSIGSAEAFF

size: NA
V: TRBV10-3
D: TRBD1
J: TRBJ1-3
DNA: TGTGCCATCAGATTACCGGGACAGGGACACCGGGCCTCTGGAAACACCATATATTTT
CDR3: CAIRLPGQGHRASGNTIYF

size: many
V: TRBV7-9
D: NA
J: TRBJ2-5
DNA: TGTGCCAGCAGCCCGCGTGGCTCAGAGACCCAGTACTTC
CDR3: CASSPRGSETQYF

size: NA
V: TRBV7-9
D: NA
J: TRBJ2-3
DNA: TGTGCCAGCAGCCGAGGCAGCCTCGCAGATACGCAGTATTTT
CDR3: CASSRGSLADTQYF

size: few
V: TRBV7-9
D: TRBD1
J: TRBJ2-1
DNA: TGTGCCAGCAGCTCCGCCGGGACAGGTTACAATGAGCAGTTCTTC
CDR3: CASSSAGTGYNEQFF

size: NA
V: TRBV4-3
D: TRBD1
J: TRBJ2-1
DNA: TGCGCCAGCAGCCAAGTTAAAAACAGGGGGCCGTACAATGAGCAGTTCTTC
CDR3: CASSQVKNRGPYNEQFF

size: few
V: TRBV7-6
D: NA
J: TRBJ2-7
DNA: TGTGCCAGCAGTTCGGGGGGCCTGGGCCACGAGCAGTACTTC
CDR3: CASSSGGLGHEQYF

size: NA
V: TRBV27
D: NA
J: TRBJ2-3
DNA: TGTGCCAGCAGTTTATTATCCGGAGGCCTGGGCAACACAGATACGCAGTATTTT
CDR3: CASSLLSGGLGNTDTQYF

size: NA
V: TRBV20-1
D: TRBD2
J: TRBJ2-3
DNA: TGCAGTGCCATAGCGGGGGGGTTCACAGATACGCAGTATTTT
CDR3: CSAIAGGFTDTQYF

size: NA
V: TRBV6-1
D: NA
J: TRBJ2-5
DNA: TGTGCCAGCAGAGATTTAACAGAGACCCAGTACTTC
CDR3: CASRDLTETQYF

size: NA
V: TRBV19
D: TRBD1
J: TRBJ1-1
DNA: TGTGCCAGTAGTACTTCCCTGGACAGGGAGGTCACTGAAGCTTTCTTT
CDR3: CASSTSLDREVTEAFF

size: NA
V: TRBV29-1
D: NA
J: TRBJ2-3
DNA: TGCAGCGTTGTGGGCCCGGAGACTAAAAGCACAGATACGCAGTATTTT
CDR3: CSVVGPETKSTDTQYF

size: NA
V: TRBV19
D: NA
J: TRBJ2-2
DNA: TGTGCCAGTAGTTCCCTCCCGGGACAGAACACCGGGGAGCTGTTTTTT
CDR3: CASSSLPGQNTGELFF

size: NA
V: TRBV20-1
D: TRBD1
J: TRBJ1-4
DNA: TGCAGTGCTAGGGGACAGGGGTCACATGAAAAACTGTTTTTT
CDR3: CSARGQGSHEKLFF

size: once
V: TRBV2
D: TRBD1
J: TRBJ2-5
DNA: TGTGCCAGCAGCTTCCCCCGGGACAGAAACCAAGAGACCCAGTACTTC
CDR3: CASSFPRDRNQETQYF

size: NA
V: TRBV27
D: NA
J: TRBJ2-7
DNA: TGTGCCAGCAGTTTGGCCCCAGGGGTCCGGGTCGAGCAGTACTTC
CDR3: CASSLAPGVRVEQYF